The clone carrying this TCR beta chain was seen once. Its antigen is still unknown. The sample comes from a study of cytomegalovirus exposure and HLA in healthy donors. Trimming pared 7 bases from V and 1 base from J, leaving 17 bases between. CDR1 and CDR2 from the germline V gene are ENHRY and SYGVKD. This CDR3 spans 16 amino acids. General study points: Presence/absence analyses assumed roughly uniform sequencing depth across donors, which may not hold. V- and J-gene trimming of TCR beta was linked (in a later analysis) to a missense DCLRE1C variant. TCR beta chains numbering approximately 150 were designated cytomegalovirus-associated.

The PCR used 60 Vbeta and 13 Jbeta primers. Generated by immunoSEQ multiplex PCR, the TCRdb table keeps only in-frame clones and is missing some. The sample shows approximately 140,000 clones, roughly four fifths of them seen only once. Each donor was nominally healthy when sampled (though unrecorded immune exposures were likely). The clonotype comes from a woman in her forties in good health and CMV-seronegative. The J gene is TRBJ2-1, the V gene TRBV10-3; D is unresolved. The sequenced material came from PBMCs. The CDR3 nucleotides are TGTGCCATCAAATCCGGCCAGGCCGTTTCCTACAATGAGCAGTTCTTC. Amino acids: CAIKSGQAVSYNEQFF.